This TCR beta chain was profiled in a study of T cells in Graves' hyperthyroidism and ophthalmopathy. Study-level points and caveats: Ophthalmopathy prediction by the model preceded onset by a median roughly 6 months.

RNA transcripts yielded amplified TCR beta CDR3 regions. During a first-round RT-PCR of the TCR CDR3, the HTBI primer set was used. In TCRdb, the multiplex PCR reads were re-called with MiXCR into one record per CDR3 protein. The table has more than 300,000 distinct CDR3 sequences, approximately 15% seen once. This clonotype has just a few counts. Antigen: not known. Germline V lookup: CDR1 LGHDT, CDR2 YNNKEL (reference sequence). CDR3 length equals 16 residues. Trimming left V 0 bases short and J 3 bases short, with 15 bases between. Newly diagnosed hyperthyroidism, duration under 2 months, in patients aged 18 to 65. PBMCs were sourced from less than 13 ml fresh peripheral blood.

This sequence was found in a woman aged 55-69 years with Graves' hyperthyroidism. The J gene is TRBJ2-7, the V gene TRBV3-1; weak D call: TRBD2 (6 bases). The source material was blood. The CDR3, as DNA: TGTGCCAGCAGCCAAGAGTGGACTACCCCCCGCTACGAGCAGTACTTC. The encoded protein is CASSQEWTTPRYEQYF.